The 23 T cell receptor beta chains below were found in one sample sequenced in a study of blood T cell repertoires in COVID-19. Repertoires were generated with immunoSEQ multiplex PCR, while TCRdb's copy carries only in-frame clones and drops some. The data hold approximately 190,000 clones, with about 80% observed a single time. Sample: peripheral blood. Receptor source: a man in his sixties with acute or convalescent COVID-19.

V usage is TRBV4-1 and J usage is TRBJ2-7; D is possibly TRBD1 (6 bases). Deletions cut 4 bases from V and 3 bases from J, with 13 bases between. In germline, CDR1 is MGHRA, CDR2 YSYEKL. The CDR3 has 14 residues. CDR3 loop: CASSLRTVFYEQYF. The CDR3 region has the DNA TGCGCCAGCAGCCTGAGGACAGTTTTCTACGAGCAGTACTTC.

The V call is TRBV7-9, the J call TRBJ2-5; D unclear. There are 14 residues in the CDR3. Germline loops: CDR1 SEHNR, CDR2 FQNEAQ (reference sequence). The V end lost 4 bases, the J end lost 2 bases, and 11 bases lay between the germline ends. The CDR3 region is CASSSPSLQETQYF. CDR3 bases: TGTGCCAGCAGCTCCCCAAGCCTGCAAGAGACCCAGTACTTC.

This clone was seen a few times. The chain carries TRBV2 and TRBJ1-5; D gene unclear. Germline V CDR1 and CDR2: SNHLY, FYNNEI. Deletions cut 1 base from V and 2 bases from J, with 9 bases between. The CDR3 has 15 amino acids. Here the CDR3 reads CASSEGSFRNQPQHF. The CDR3 region has the DNA TGTGCCAGCAGTGAAGGGAGTTTTCGCAATCAGCCCCAGCATTTT. The full variable domain, its missing parts supplied by reference TRBV2 and TRBJ1-5, is EPEVTQTPSHQVTQMGQEVILRCVPISNHLYFYWYRQILGQKVEFLVSFYNNEISEKSEIFDDQFSVERPDGSNFTLKIRSTKLEDSAMYFCASSEGSFRNQPQHFGDGTRLSIL.

The chain couples TRBV2 to TRBJ2-5; D uncertain. This CDR3 contains 12 residues. Trimming cost V 4 bases and J 3 bases, with 6 bases left between them. Germline CDR1 SNHLY, CDR2 FYNNEI. The CDR3 is CASSVAEETQYF. In DNA form, the CDR3 reads TGTGCCAGCAGTGTCGCAGAAGAGACCCAGTACTTC.

J is TRBJ1-6 and V is TRBV7-9, with 7 bases that match TRBD1. With V trimmed by 3 bases and J by 9 bases, 14 bases remained unmatched. The CDR3 has 17 amino acids. The germline V gene encodes CDR1 SEHNR and CDR2 FQNEAQ (reference sequence). CDR3 coding DNA: TGTGCCAGCAGCTTGACAGGGTCCCCGTTGGGGGGTTCACCCCTCCACTTT. It encodes CASSLTGSPLGGSPLHF.

This clone was found once. This chain uses TRBV6-4 with TRBJ1-2, with 10 bases matching TRBD1. J was trimmed by 4 bases and V by 6 bases; bases with no gene match: 5. The CDR3 length is 14 residues. In germline, CDR1 is MRHNA, CDR2 SNTAGT. Written as DNA, the CDR3 is TGTGCCAGCAGACCGGGACAGGGGACCTATGGCTACACCTTC. Protein sequence: CASRPGQGTYGYTF.

The gene calls are TRBV6-5 and TRBJ2-5; D is ambiguous. This CDR3 region has 14 residues. From germline, CDR1 is MNHEY and CDR2 SVGAGI. Trimming shortened V by 2 bases and J by 7 bases, and 14 bases separated the two germline ends. CDR3 bases: TGTGCCAGCAGTTACCGGCAGGCTGGTGCGACCCAGTACTTC. This gives the protein CASSYRQAGATQYF.

J is TRBJ2-1 and V is TRBV29-1; the D gene is possibly TRBD1 (6 bases). Germline values: CDR1 SQVTM, CDR2 ANQGSEA. Trimming removed 7 bases at V and 1 base at J, with 11 bases between. The CDR3 length is 13 residues. The CDR3 bases are TGCAGCGGGGCACAGGGATCCTACAATGAGCAGTTCTTC. Its translation is CSGAQGSYNEQFF.

This chain links TRBV6-5 with TRBJ2-5; D uncertain. CDR3 length: 11 residues. V dropped 5 bases and J dropped 4 bases, with 5 bases sitting between them. Germline CDR1 is MNHEY and CDR2 is SVGAGI. CDR3 nucleotides: TGTGCCAGCAGTAACGGAGAGACCCAGTACTTC. Protein product: CASSNGETQYF.

The V call is TRBV3-1 (or the pseudogene TRBV3-2), the J call TRBJ1-6; possible D gene TRBD1, 5 bases. Trimming removed 5 bases at V and 5 bases at J, with 7 bases between. The V gene's germline CDR1 is LGHDT and CDR2 YNNKEL (reference sequence). The CDR3 loop spans 13 amino acids. The CDR3, as DNA: TGTGCCAGCAGCACCAGGGATAATTCACCCCTCCACTTT. Its translation is CASSTRDNSPLHF.

V usage is TRBV28 and J usage is TRBJ2-1; 8 bases are a match to TRBD2. The CDR3 has 15 amino acids. Germline values: CDR1 MDHEN, CDR2 SYDVKM. V lost 4 bases, J lost 0 bases, and 2 bases stayed unmatched. The CDR3 bases are TGTGCCAGCAGTTCTCTAGCGGGCTCCTACAATGAGCAGTTCTTC. As protein: CASSSLAGSYNEQFF. Looking up the rest from reference TRBV28 and TRBJ2-1 gives the full variable domain: DVKVTQSSRYLVKRTGEKVFLECVQDMDHENMFWYRQDPGLGLRLIYFSYDVKMKEKGDIPEGYSVSREKKERFSLILESASTNQTSMYLCASSSLAGSYNEQFFGPGTRLTVL.

This sequence joins TRBV7-3 and TRBJ2-1; D unclear. The CDR3 has 15 residues. V lost 3 bases, J lost 0 bases, and 9 bases lay in between. The germline V gene encodes CDR1 SGHTA and CDR2 FQGTGA. DNA of the CDR3: TGTGCCAGCAGCTTCGCCCCCAGCTCCTACAATGAGCAGTTCTTC. Its translation is CASSFAPSSYNEQFF.

With regard to this clone: The same CDR3 also results from other DNA sequences found in this sample. V usage is TRBV13 and J usage is TRBJ2-7; no clear D gene. Trimming left V 5 bases short and J 0 bases short, with 5 bases between. The CDR3 is made up of 12 amino acids. Germline loops: CDR1 PRHDT, CDR2 FYEKMQ (reference sequence). CDR3 in DNA: TGTGCCAGCAGCCTTAGCTCCTACGAGCAGTACTTC. Protein: CASSLSSYEQYF.

V usage is TRBV5-1 and J usage is TRBJ2-4, with TRBD2 matching over 8 bases. Looked up from germline, CDR1 is SGHRS and CDR2 is YFSETQ. The CDR3 covers 21 residues. Trimming at V came to 0 bases and at J to 0 bases, leaving 17 bases not matched to a gene. The CDR3 DNA reads as TGCGCCAGCAGCTTGGTGGGGGATTGGCGGGGGGCCACCCTAGCCAAAAACATTCAGTACTTC. This sequence encodes CASSLVGDWRGATLAKNIQYF.

Concerning this clone itself: The sample contains more than one DNA sequence encoding this CDR3. The chain links TRBV5-1 to TRBJ2-7; unclear D gene. Germline CDR1 is SGHRS and CDR2 is YFSETQ. This CDR3 has 13 amino acids. V dropped 0 bases and J dropped 6 bases, with 10 bases sitting between them. The CDR3 is CASSLVPEAEQYF. The CDR3 DNA follows: TGCGCCAGCAGCTTGGTTCCCGAGGCCGAGCAGTACTTC.

The V and J genes are TRBV2 and TRBJ1-3, with 7 bases identical to TRBD1. The CDR3 length is 14 residues. The V gene end was trimmed by 5 bases and the J gene end by 1 base; junction bases not matched to a gene: 2. Germline CDR1 is SNHLY and CDR2 is FYNNEI. The CDR3 loop reads CASSSGQSGNTIYF. In DNA, the CDR3 is TGTGCCAGCAGTTCGGGACAGTCTGGAAACACCATATATTTT. The whole variable domain, remainder taken from reference TRBV2 and TRBJ1-3, is EPEVTQTPSHQVTQMGQEVILRCVPISNHLYFYWYRQILGQKVEFLVSFYNNEISEKSEIFDDQFSVERPDGSNFTLKIRSTKLEDSAMYFCASSSGQSGNTIYFGEGSWLTVV.

The chain couples TRBV9 to TRBJ2-1; 7 bases map to TRBD2. Germline trimming cut 0 bases from V and 4 bases from J; bases unmatched to any gene: 7. This CDR3 region has 16 residues. Germline V gene lookup returns CDR1 SGDLS and CDR2 YYNGEE. The CDR3, as DNA: TGTGCCAGCAGCGTAGGCGGGAGCGACTTATACAATGAGCAGTTCTTC. This gives the protein CASSVGGSDLYNEQFF. The whole variable domain, filled in from reference TRBV9 and TRBJ2-1, reads DSGVTQTPKHLITATGQRVTLRCSPRSGDLSVYWYQQSLDQGLQFLIQYYNGEERAKGNILERFSAQQFPDLHSELNLSSLELGDSALYFCASSVGGSDLYNEQFFGPGTRLTVL.

The chain joins TRBV7-2 to TRBJ2-5, with 8 bases lining up with TRBD2. The CDR3 is 15 residues long. Losses at the gene ends were 5 bases for V and 0 bases for J; bases not matched to a gene: 5. The germline V gene encodes CDR1 SGHTA and CDR2 FQGNSA. This chain's CDR3 is CASSPQRGYQETQYF. The CDR3 bases are TGTGCCAGCAGCCCCCAGCGGGGGTACCAAGAGACCCAGTACTTC.

The chain is built from TRBV7-3 and TRBJ1-1; perhaps TRBD1 as D (6 bases). Germline V gene data show CDR1 as SGHTA and CDR2 as FQGTGA. With 1 base removed from V and 8 bases from J, the gap between germline ends came to 11 bases. The CDR3 loop spans 13 amino acids. The CDR3: CASSLNRATEAFF. The CDR3 DNA is TGTGCCAGCAGCTTAAACAGGGCGACCGAAGCTTTCTTT.

This clone was seen more than once but under ten times. The CDR3 DNA sequence: TGTGCCAGTGCGGATCCGGGACAGGGTTATGGCTACACCTTC. Encoded protein: CASADPGQGYGYTF. V gene TRBV19 combines with J gene TRBJ1-2; 9 bases line up with TRBD1. From germline, CDR1 is LNHDA and CDR2 SQIVND (reference sequence). The length of the CDR3 is 14 residues. Trimming took 8 bases from V and 5 from J; bases not matched to a gene: 9. The full variable domain, with the rest looked up from reference TRBV19 and TRBJ1-2, is DGGITQSPKYLFRKEGQNVTLSCEQNLNHDAMYWYRQDPGQGLRLIYYSQIVNDFQKGDIAEGYSVSREKKESFPLTVTSAQKNPTAFYLCASADPGQGYGYTFGSGTRLTVV.

The chain combines TRBV5-1 with TRBJ1-3, with 7 bases matching TRBD1. Trimming took 4 bases from V and 0 from J; bases not matched to a gene: 7. The CDR3 runs to 16 residues. The germline gives CDR1 SGHRS, CDR2 YFSETQ. CDR3 in amino acids: CASSVDGTVSGNTIYF. For the CDR3, the DNA is TGCGCCAGCAGCGTTGATGGGACAGTCTCTGGAAACACCATATATTTT.

The gene calls are TRBV7-2 and TRBJ2-4; possibly TRBD1 for D (6 bases). This CDR3 has 17 residues. The germline gives CDR1 SGHTA, CDR2 FQGNSA. Trimming took 1 base from V and 2 from J, leaving 15 bases between them. CDR3 loop: CASSLGSGRGTKNIQYF. The CDR3 coding sequence is TGTGCCAGCAGCTTAGGTTCCGGCAGGGGAACCAAAAACATTCAGTACTTC. Full variable domain (remainder filled in from reference TRBV7-2 and TRBJ2-4): GAGVSQSPSNKVTEKGKDVELRCDPISGHTALYWYRQSLGQGLEFLIYFQGNSAPDKSGLPSDRFSAERTGGSVSTLTIQRTQQEDSAVYLCASSLGSGRGTKNIQYFGAGTRLSVL.

The rearrangement uses TRBV6-5 and TRBJ1-3, with D possibly TRBD1 on 6 matching bases. The ends were cut back, 5 bases at V and 4 bases at J, with 15 bases in the middle. This CDR3 region has 15 residues. Germline CDR1 and CDR2: MNHEY and SVGAGI. This CDR3 reads CASSRAGVSGNTIYF. CDR3 nucleotides: TGTGCCAGCAGTCGTGCAGGGGTTTCAGGAAACACCATATATTTT.